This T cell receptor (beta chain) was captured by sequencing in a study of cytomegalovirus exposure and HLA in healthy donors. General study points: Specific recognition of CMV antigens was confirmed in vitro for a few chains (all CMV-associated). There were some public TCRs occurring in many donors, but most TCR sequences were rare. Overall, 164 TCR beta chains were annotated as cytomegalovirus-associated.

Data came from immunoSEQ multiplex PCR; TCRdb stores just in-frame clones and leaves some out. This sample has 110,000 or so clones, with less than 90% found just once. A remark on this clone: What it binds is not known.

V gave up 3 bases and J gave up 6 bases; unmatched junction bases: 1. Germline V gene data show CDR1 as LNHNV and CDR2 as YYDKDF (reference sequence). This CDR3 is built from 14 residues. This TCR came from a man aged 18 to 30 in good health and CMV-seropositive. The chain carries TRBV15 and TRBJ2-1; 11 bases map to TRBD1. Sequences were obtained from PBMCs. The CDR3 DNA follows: TGTGCCACCAGCAGGGGACAGGGGGTCAATGAGCAGTTCTTC. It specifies CATSRGQGVNEQFF.